The entry below describes one T cell receptor beta chain. These data originate in a study of control samples from healthy donors and cancer patients. Trimming stripped 5 bases from V and 7 bases from J, with 23 bases between. Germline CDR1 MNHEY, CDR2 SMNVEV (reference sequence). This CDR3 spans 16 amino acids. Clones were sequenced by immunoSEQ multiplex PCR, and TCRdb holds only the in-frame ones, with some missing. This sample has roughly 120,000 clones, with approximately 90% found just once. The receptor was derived from a woman in her 50s in good health. V gene TRBV27 combines with J gene TRBJ1-2; tentatively, D is TRBD1 (6 bases). What was sequenced was blood. The CDR3 here is CASSEGQRSKWGGYTF. In nucleotides, the CDR3 is TGTGCCAGCAGTGAAGGACAGCGGTCTAAGTGGGGTGGCTACACCTTC.